Below are 23 T cell receptor beta chains sequenced from a single sample in a study of control samples from healthy donors and cancer patients. The method was immunoSEQ multiplex PCR; TCRdb's version includes in-frame clones alone and lacks a portion of them. The sample consists of tens of thousands of clones, under 90% of them appearing once. Sequencing was performed on blood. These receptor sequences come from a man in his 70s in good health.

A few counts support this clone. The chain carries TRBV9 and TRBJ2-3, with 9 bases fitting TRBD1. The CDR3 consists of 16 residues. Germline V gives CDR1 SGDLS, CDR2 YYNGEE. The ends lost 0 bases at V and 2 bases at J; junction bases unmatched: 4. The CDR3 loop is CASSVEGQGFTDTQYF. CDR3 nucleotide sequence: TGTGCCAGCAGCGTAGAGGGACAGGGTTTCACAGATACGCAGTATTTT.

The table lists this clone with a few counts. The chain joins TRBV6-6 to TRBJ1-2, with 8 bases matching TRBD1. Per the germline V gene, CDR1 is MNHNY and CDR2 is SVGAGI (reference sequence). Germline trimming cut 8 bases from V and 4 bases from J; bases unmatched to any gene: 3. The CDR3 has 12 residues. For the CDR3, the DNA is TGTGCCAGCGAAGGGACAGGCTATGGCTACACCTTC. It encodes CASEGTGYGYTF.

The rearrangement links TRBV10-3 to TRBJ1-1, with D hard to call. Germline lookup yields CDR1 ENHRY and CDR2 SYGVKD. This CDR3 has 12 residues. The V and J ends lost 7 bases and 7 bases respectively, with 13 bases between them. The CDR3, as DNA: TGTGCCATCACGACGAGGGAGGGTGAAGCTTTCTTT. Translating gives CAITTREGEAFF.

The chain links TRBV5-6 to TRBJ1-5; D call uncertain. Germline loops: CDR1 SGHDT, CDR2 YYEEEE. Trimming removed 1 base from V and 3 bases from J, with 2 bases in between. The CDR3 runs 12 residues. The CDR3 coding sequence is TGTGCCAGCAGCTTGAACAATCAGCCCCAGCATTTT. Protein: CASSLNNQPQHF.

This clone was seen more than once but under ten times. V usage is TRBV6-5 and J usage is TRBJ1-2; the D gene is possibly TRBD1 (5 bases). Germline lookup yields CDR1 MNHEY and CDR2 SVGAGI. Trimming cost V 4 bases and J 4 bases, with 10 bases left between them. The CDR3 runs 13 residues. CDR3 coding DNA: TGTGCCAGCAGTTCCAACGGGGCCTATGGCTACACCTTC. It encodes CASSSNGAYGYTF.

The chain employs TRBV5-4 and TRBJ2-5; TRBD1 might be the D (6 bases). CDR3 length: 15 amino acids. The germline CDR1 and CDR2 sequences are SGHNT and YYREEE (reference sequence). Trimming pared 5 bases from V and 4 bases from J, leaving 18 bases between. The DNA for the CDR3 is TGTGCCAGCAGTCGCTCAGGGGCCCGGGGAGAGACCCAGTACTTC. Its protein product is CASSRSGARGETQYF.

The chain combines TRBV11-2 with TRBJ2-7; D uncertain. The CDR3 loop spans 13 amino acids. Germline loops: CDR1 SGHAT, CDR2 FQNNGV. Trimming removed 3 bases at V and 2 bases at J, with 8 bases between. Written as DNA, the CDR3 is TGTGCCAGCAGCTTCAGTGGACCCTACGAGCAGTACTTC. Amino acids: CASSFSGPYEQYF.

The chain combines TRBV29-1 with TRBJ2-5; possibly TRBD1 for D (5 bases). V was shortened by 0 bases and J by 3 bases, with 8 bases between the two germline ends. The CDR3 sequence is 13 residues long. The germline gives CDR1 SQVTM, CDR2 ANQGSEA. DNA for the CDR3: TGCAGCGTTGAAGATGTAGGGGAAGAGACCCAGTACTTC. Protein: CSVEDVGEETQYF.

The chain links TRBV5-4 to TRBJ2-2; D is unclear. Germline-derived CDR1 and CDR2 are SGHNT and YYREEE (reference sequence). The CDR3 is 14 residues long. The V end was cut by 0 bases, the J end by 6 bases, with 9 bases between. The CDR3 DNA reads TGTGCCAGCAGCTTGGATCAAGGGTCCGGGGAGCTGTTTTTT. Amino acid sequence: CASSLDQGSGELFF.

The chain uses TRBV27 and TRBJ2-1; 8 bases match TRBD1. J lost 12 bases, V lost 5 bases, and 9 bases had no gene match. The germline CDR1 and CDR2 sequences are MNHEY and SMNVEV (reference sequence). The CDR3 has 13 amino acids. Written as DNA, the CDR3 is TGTGCCAGCAGTGTCAGCAGGGGGCAACGGCAGTTCTTC. Its translation is CASSVSRGQRQFF.

The chain recombines TRBV3-1 (or the pseudogene TRBV3-2) with TRBJ2-5, with unresolved D. The germline CDR1 and CDR2 sequences are LGHDT and YNNKEL (reference sequence). Trimming left V 0 bases short and J 4 bases short, with 6 bases between. This CDR3 has 13 amino acids. Here the CDR3 DNA reads TGTGCCAGCAGCCAAGACTCCGGAGAGACCCAGTACTTC. Translation gives CASSQDSGETQYF.

This clone showed up just a few times. The chain links TRBV10-1 to TRBJ1-3; TRBD1 aligns across 9 bases. J lost 3 bases, V lost 0 bases, and 3 bases had no gene match. Germline V gene lookup returns CDR1 WNHNN and CDR2 SYGVQD (reference sequence). CDR3 length: 16 amino acids. CDR3 in DNA: TGCGCCAGCAGTGAGTCGGACAGGGGTTTTGGAAACACCATATATTTT. The encoded protein is CASSESDRGFGNTIYF.

This chain uses TRBV12-3 or TRBV12-4 with TRBJ1-3; D unclear. This CDR3 has 13 amino acids. V dropped 7 bases and J dropped 4 bases, with 11 bases sitting between them. The CDR3 nucleotides are TGTGCCAGCACCCCACAGTTAGGAAACACCATATATTTT. Translation: CASTPQLGNTIYF.

The chain couples TRBV18 to TRBJ1-6; D unclear. Germline CDR1 and CDR2: KGHSH and LQKENI. This CDR3 comprises 17 residues. V was shortened by 4 bases and J by 0 bases, with 13 bases between the two germline ends. The CDR3 spells CASSLYSLSSYNSPLHF. The CDR3 DNA reads TGTGCCAGCTCACTCTACAGTCTGAGCTCCTATAATTCACCCCTCCACTTT. Complete variable domain (other parts from reference TRBV18 and TRBJ1-6): NAGVMQNPRHLVRRRGQEARLRCSPMKGHSHVYWYRQLPEEGLKFMVYLQKENIIDESGMPKERFSAEFPKEGPSILRIQQVVRGDSAAYFCASSLYSLSSYNSPLHFGNGTRLTVT.

This clone was recorded only once. The chain has TRBV21-1 and TRBJ2-3; the DNA was not compared with TRBD2, the D call given in the table. TRBV21-1 is recorded as a pseudogene. The CDR3 has 19 amino acids. CDR3 nucleotide sequence: TGTGCCAGCAGCAAAACCCTCAGACGGGGAGCCGGGGGCACAGATACGCAGTATTTT. It is translated as CASSKTLRRGAGGTDTQYF.

The chain joins TRBV14 to TRBJ2-5; D uncertain. V lost 3 bases to trimming and J lost 1 base, with 6 bases between them. CDR1 and CDR2 (germline): SGHDN, FVKESK. This CDR3 has 13 residues. CDR3 in amino acids: CASSHQFQETQYF. CDR3 sequence (DNA): TGTGCCAGCAGCCATCAATTCCAAGAGACCCAGTACTTC.

Comment on this clone: The same CDR3 arises from other DNA sequences in this sample as well. V is TRBV28 and J is TRBJ1-5; D gene uncertain. Trimming removed 3 bases from V and 4 bases from J, with 4 bases in between. The CDR3 consists of 12 residues. CDR1 and CDR2 (germline): MDHEN, SYDVKM. The CDR3 bases are TGTGCCAGCAGTTTCACTAATCAGCCCCAGCATTTT. Protein product: CASSFTNQPQHF.

The chain couples TRBV6-6 to TRBJ1-3; unclear D gene. Germline CDR1 and CDR2: MNHNY and SVGAGI (reference sequence). The CDR3 is made up of 12 amino acids. The germline V and J ends were trimmed by 2 bases and 2 bases, with 1 base remaining between them. The CDR3 sequence: CASSYPGNTIYF. The CDR3 coding sequence is TGTGCCAGCAGTTACCCTGGAAACACCATATATTTT.

The J gene is TRBJ2-1, the V gene TRBV5-5; D possibly corresponds to TRBD1 (6 bases). From germline, CDR1 is SGHKS and CDR2 YYEKEE (reference sequence). The CDR3 spans 15 residues. Trimming took 0 bases from V and 9 from J, leaving 16 bases between them. The CDR3 DNA sequence: TGTGCCAGCAGCTTGGTAGGGGGTGTAGGCGGTGAGCAGTTCTTC. Translated, it gives CASSLVGGVGGEQFF.

The chain has TRBV6-5 and TRBJ2-5; D is uncertain. Germline V gene sequence: CDR1 MNHEY, CDR2 SVGAGI. Trimming removed 1 base at V and 0 bases at J, with 6 bases between. This CDR3 contains 14 residues. The chain's CDR3 is CASSYFRYQETQYF. CDR3 coding DNA: TGTGCCAGCAGTTACTTCCGATACCAAGAGACCCAGTACTTC.

The chain has TRBV12-3 or TRBV12-4 and TRBJ2-7, with D possibly TRBD2 on 5 matching bases. This CDR3 comprises 12 residues. V was pared by 4 bases and J by 9 bases, with 13 bases between. CDR3 nucleotides: TGTGCCAGCAGTTCCGGGTATGAGGGGCAGTACTTC. Translation: CASSSGYEGQYF.

The table lists this clone with a few counts. The rearrangement joins TRBV3-1 (or the pseudogene TRBV3-2) to TRBJ1-2; D is uncertain. CDR3 size: 13 residues. Germline assignment: CDR1 LGHDT and CDR2 YNNKEL (reference sequence). Between the trimmed V and J ends, which lost 4 bases and 4 bases, there was a span of 10 bases. The CDR3 region has the DNA TGTGCCAGCAGCCCTCGGACCCTCTATGGCTACACCTTC. Amino acids: CASSPRTLYGYTF.

Remarks on this clone: In the same sample, other DNA sequences code for this CDR3. This sequence joins TRBV30 and TRBJ1-6; D gene uncertain. The germline V gene encodes CDR1 GTSNPN and CDR2 SVGIG (reference sequence). The CDR3 has 16 amino acids. V dropped 3 bases and J dropped 0 bases, with 12 bases sitting between them. The CDR3 is CAWSFLGSSYNSPLHF. The CDR3 DNA sequence: TGTGCCTGGAGCTTTCTGGGGAGCTCCTATAATTCACCCCTCCACTTT.